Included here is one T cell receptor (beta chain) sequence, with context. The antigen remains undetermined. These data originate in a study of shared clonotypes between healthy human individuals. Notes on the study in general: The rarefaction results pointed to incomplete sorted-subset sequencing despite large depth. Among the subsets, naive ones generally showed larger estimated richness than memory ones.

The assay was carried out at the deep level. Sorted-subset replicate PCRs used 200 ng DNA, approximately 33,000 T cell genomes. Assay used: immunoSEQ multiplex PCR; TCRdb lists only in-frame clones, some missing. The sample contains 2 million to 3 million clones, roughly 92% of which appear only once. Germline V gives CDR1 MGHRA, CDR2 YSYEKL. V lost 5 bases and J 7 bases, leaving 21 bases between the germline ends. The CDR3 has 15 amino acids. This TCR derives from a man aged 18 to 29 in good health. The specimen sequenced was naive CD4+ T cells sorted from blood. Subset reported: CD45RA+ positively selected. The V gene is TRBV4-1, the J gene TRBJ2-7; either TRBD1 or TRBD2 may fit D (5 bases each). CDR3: CASSAASPGRGEQYF. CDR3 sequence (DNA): TGCGCCAGCAGCGCGGCCAGTCCGGGACGAGGGGAGCAGTACTTC.